The rows below give T cell receptor beta chains drawn from one sample of a study of long-term antiretroviral therapy in people with HIV. The method was immunoSEQ multiplex PCR; TCRdb's version includes in-frame clones alone and lacks a portion of them. Found here are under 30,000 clones, 90% to 95% of them singletons; the top ten hold approximately 8%. This specimen was unsorted PBMCs, taken 6 to 6.5 years after starting antiretroviral therapy. The receptors shown here come from a young man with HIV. The CDR3 runs from the conserved cysteine through the conserved F or W. The D gene is left open where the match is weak. The size field is filled for only some rows; it gives once, few, many or a size class.

TGTCGCCGTCTTTATTTAGGCAGGAAGAACACTGAAGCTTTCTTT,CRRLYLGRKNTEAFF,.,15,.,TRBJ1-1,TRBV9
TGCAGCGTTGAAGATCAAGGGGGCCCGTGGGCTTTCTTT,CSVEDQGGPWAFF,few,13,TRBD1,TRBJ1-1,TRBV29-1
TGTGCCAGCAGTGAGGTAGCGGGGGAACCCTCCTACAATGAGCAGTTCTTC,CASSEVAGEPSYNEQFF,few,17,TRBD2,TRBJ2-1,TRBV6-4
TGTGCCAGCAGCGTAGGGTTCCAGGGCGCCTACGAGCAGTACTTC,CASSVGFQGAYEQYF,.,15,.,TRBJ2-7,TRBV9
TGTGCCAGCAGCCCGTCTGGGCAGGGAGCGAAGCTCTTC,CASSPSGQGAKLF,.,13,.,TRBJ2-1,TRBV11-2
TGTGCCACCAGCAGGGTCAGGGGTGAAGCTTTCTTT,CATSRVRGEAFF,.,12,.,TRBJ1-1,TRBV15
TGTGCCAGCAGCCAGACTAGCGGGAGCTTCTCTGAGCAGTTCTTC,CASSQTSGSFSEQFF,.,15,TRBD2,TRBJ2-1,TRBV4-2
TGTGCCACCAGCCTCTATGTGGGAGCGGGGGTCCCCTACGAGCAGTACTTC,CATSLYVGAGVPYEQYF,once,17,TRBD2,TRBJ2-7,TRBV15
TGCAGCGTTTGGACAGGAGGGATGAACACTGAAGCTTTCTTT,CSVWTGGMNTEAFF,.,14,TRBD1,TRBJ1-1,TRBV29-1
TGTGCCAGTAGTTGGCTGCGGGGACCTGGAAACACCATATATTTT,CASSWLRGPGNTIYF,.,15,.,TRBJ1-3,TRBV19
TGCGCCAGCAGCTTGACCCAGGGGGATGAGCAGTTCTTC,CASSLTQGDEQFF,few,13,TRBD1,TRBJ2-1,TRBV5-1
TGTGCCAGCAGCTTAGAACAGGGGACAGATACGCAGTATTTT,CASSLEQGTDTQYF,.,14,TRBD1,TRBJ2-3,TRBV11-3
TGTGCCAGCAGCTTGGGCGTGGGACAGGGGCTGAGGGAGACCCAGTACTTC,CASSLGVGQGLRETQYF,once,17,TRBD1,TRBJ2-5,TRBV7-2
TGTGCCATCACGGCGGGTTACGAGCAGTACTTC,CAITAGYEQYF,.,11,.,TRBJ2-7,TRBV10-3
TGTGCCATCAGTGGAGGAGCGGGAGGGCCCGGGGAGCTGTTTTTT,CAISGGAGGPGELFF,.,15,TRBD2,TRBJ2-2,TRBV10-3
TGTGCCAGTAGTATTCACACCCCGGGCACCGGGGAGCTGTTTTTT,CASSIHTPGTGELFF,.,15,.,TRBJ2-2,TRBV19
TGCGCCAGCAGCCAAAGGTTCACCTACAATGAGCAGTTCTTC,CASSQRFTYNEQFF,once,14,.,TRBJ2-1,TRBV4-3
TGTGCCTGGGGTTCAGAAAACATGAACACTGAAGCTTTCTTT,CAWGSENMNTEAFF,.,14,.,TRBJ1-1,TRBV30
TGCAGCGTTAAAGACAGTAGCTCCTACAATGAGCAGTTCTTC,CSVKDSSSYNEQFF,.,14,.,TRBJ2-1,TRBV29-1
TGTGCCAGCAGCTTTTCGGGGCAAGAGACCCAGTACTTC,CASSFSGQETQYF,.,13,.,TRBJ2-5,TRBV7-3
TGCGCCAGCAGACCGGGACTAGCGGGTAACAATGAGCAGTTCTTC,CASRPGLAGNNEQFF,.,15,TRBD2,TRBJ2-1,TRBV4-1
TGTGCCAGCAGCCAAGGGGGAGGGGCAGATACGCAGTATTTT,CASSQGGGADTQYF,.,14,TRBD2,TRBJ2-3,TRBV4-2
TGCAGCGTGGTGGGGCGGATGAACACTGAAGCTTTCTTT,CSVVGRMNTEAFF,.,13,.,TRBJ1-1,TRBV29-1
TGTGCCAGCAGCTTAGAGGGAATATATGGCTACACCTTC,CASSLEGIYGYTF,.,13,.,TRBJ1-2,TRBV7-2
TGTGCCAGCAGCTTCCCGGGACATCTACCCCTCCACTTT,CASSFPGHLPLHF,.,13,.,TRBJ1-6,TRBV11-2
TGTGCCAGCAGCTTCGAGACAGGGGGCTCCGAGCAGTACTTC,CASSFETGGSEQYF,.,14,TRBD1,TRBJ2-7,TRBV5-6
TGTGCCAGTAGTATGGGGGGAATAGCGGGAGCTGTTTTTTTCACAGATACGCAGTATTTT,CASSMGGIAGAVFFTDTQYF,.,20,TRBD2,TRBJ2-3,TRBV19
TGTGCCAGCTCACCCCCAGGCTACACTGAAGCTTTCTTT,CASSPPGYTEAFF,.,13,.,TRBJ1-1,TRBV18
TGTGCCAGCAGCCCGAGACTAGCGGGAAGCAATGAGCAGTTCTTC,CASSPRLAGSNEQFF,.,15,TRBD2,TRBJ2-1,TRBV6-5
TGCAGCGGAGCTAGGGAACTATACAATGAGCAGTTCTTC,CSGARELYNEQFF,.,13,.,TRBJ2-1,TRBV29-1
TGTGCCTGTGACAGGGCGATCGAGCAGTACTTC,CACDRAIEQYF,once,11,TRBD1,TRBJ2-7,TRBV30
TGCGCCAGCAGTGTGAGCGGGGGGTCCTACGAGCAGTACTTC,CASSVSGGSYEQYF,.,14,TRBD2,TRBJ2-7,TRBV5-1